The 9 T cell receptor beta chains reported below all come from one sample, sequenced in a study of blood T cell repertoires in COVID-19. Produced via immunoSEQ multiplex PCR; TCRdb's table is partial and in-frame only. The sample holds fewer than 150,000 clones, about 80% seen once. The specimen sequenced was peripheral blood. These receptors were obtained from a human donor in a cohort sampled during active COVID-19.

The chain's CDR3 is CSVKLAGIYNEQFF. DNA of the CDR3: TGCAGCGTAAAACTAGCGGGGATCTACAATGAGCAGTTCTTC. This chain joins TRBV29-1 and TRBJ2-1, with TRBD2 identical over 10 bases. Germline values: CDR1 SQVTM, CDR2 ANQGSEA. The CDR3 has 14 amino acids. The J segment lost 3 bases and the V segment lost 6 bases, leaving 5 bases of the junction unmatched.

The chain recombines TRBV5-3 with TRBJ2-3, with 8 bases that match TRBD2. TRBV5-3 is identified as an open reading frame with a role that is uncertain. This CDR3 spans 15 amino acids. Trimming took 7 bases from V and 5 from J; bases not matched to a gene: 12. This CDR3 is CARGPSGGDGDTQYF. As DNA, the CDR3 is TGTGCCAGAGGCCCTTCCGGGGGGGATGGAGATACGCAGTATTTT.

The rearrangement uses TRBV27 and TRBJ1-2, with 10 bases matching TRBD1. Germline V gene sequence: CDR1 MNHEY, CDR2 SMNVEV (reference sequence). The CDR3 length is 13 residues. V shed 6 bases, J shed 8 bases, and the junction held 6 bases outside the gene matches. CDR3 sequence (DNA): TGTGCCAGCAGGCGGACAGGGGGTTTGGGCTACACCTTC. It yields the protein CASRRTGGLGYTF.

This clone occurred a few times. The V gene is TRBV2, the J gene TRBJ1-2, with no clear D. The CDR3 sequence is 13 residues long. CDR1 is SNHLY and CDR2 is FYNNEI in the germline V gene. Between the trimmed V and J ends, which lost 1 base and 4 bases, there was a span of 7 bases. The CDR3 DNA reads as TGTGCCAGCAGTGAAGGCAGGTCCTATGGCTACACCTTC. It is translated as CASSEGRSYGYTF.

The chain joins TRBV2 to TRBJ2-7; perhaps TRBD1 as D (6 bases). V dropped 5 bases and J dropped 3 bases, with 11 bases sitting between them. CDR1 is SNHLY and CDR2 is FYNNEI in the germline V gene. CDR3 length: 13 residues. This CDR3 is CASSRSGVYEQYF. The CDR3 DNA follows: TGTGCCAGCAGTCGCTCAGGGGTCTACGAGCAGTACTTC.

The chain couples TRBV6-5 to TRBJ2-7; 7 nucleotides match TRBD1. The junction had 5 bases not matched to a gene; V was cut back by 6 bases and J by 0 bases. CDR1 and CDR2 from the germline V gene are MNHEY and SVGAGI. There are 14 residues in the CDR3. The DNA of the CDR3 is TGTGCCAGCAGGAGAGGGGGCCGCTCCTACGAGCAGTACTTC. Its translation is CASRRGGRSYEQYF.

This chain uses TRBV24-1 with TRBJ2-1; 7 bases match TRBD1. Germline V CDR1 and CDR2: KGHDR, SFDVKD. Trimming at V came to 5 bases and at J to 5 bases, leaving 8 bases not matched to a gene. This CDR3 has 15 residues. The CDR3 bases are TGTGCCACCAGTGGGAAAGGGACAGACCACAATGAGCAGTTCTTC. Protein: CATSGKGTDHNEQFF.

The J gene is TRBJ1-2, the V gene TRBV30, with a tentative D call TRBD1 (6 bases). Germline CDR1 is GTSNPN and CDR2 is SVGIG (reference sequence). This CDR3 region has 15 residues. Deletions cut 2 bases from V and 4 bases from J, with 17 bases between. The CDR3 DNA sequence: TGTGCCTGGAGTTTGGGGGCCCAGGAAAGCTATGGCTACACCTTC. It encodes CAWSLGAQESYGYTF.

The chain recombines TRBV4-3 with TRBJ2-1, with 8 bases that match TRBD1. V shed 0 bases, J shed 7 bases, and the junction held 11 bases outside the gene matches. The germline CDR1 and CDR2 sequences are LGHNA and YSLEER. The CDR3 runs 17 residues. The CDR3 spells CASSQDVSRQGTNEQFF. The CDR3 coding sequence is TGCGCCAGCAGCCAAGACGTTTCTAGACAGGGGACGAATGAGCAGTTCTTC.